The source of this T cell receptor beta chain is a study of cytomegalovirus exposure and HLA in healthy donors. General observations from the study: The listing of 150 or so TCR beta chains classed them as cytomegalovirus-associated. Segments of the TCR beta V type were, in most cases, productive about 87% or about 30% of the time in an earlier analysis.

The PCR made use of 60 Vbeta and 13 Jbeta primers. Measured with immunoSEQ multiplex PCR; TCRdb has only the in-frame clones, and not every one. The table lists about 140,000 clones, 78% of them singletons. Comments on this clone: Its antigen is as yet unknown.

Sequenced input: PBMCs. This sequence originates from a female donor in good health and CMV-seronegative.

The CDR3 bases are TGCGCCAGCAGCTTACTACAGGGTCGGTCCTCCTACGAGCAGTACTTC. It yields the protein CASSLLQGRSSYEQYF. This chain connects TRBV5-1 to TRBJ2-7; TRBD1 is a possible D gene (6 bases). Germline CDR1 SGHRS, CDR2 YFSETQ. V lost 2 bases to trimming and J lost 0 bases, with 15 bases between them. The CDR3 has 16 amino acids.